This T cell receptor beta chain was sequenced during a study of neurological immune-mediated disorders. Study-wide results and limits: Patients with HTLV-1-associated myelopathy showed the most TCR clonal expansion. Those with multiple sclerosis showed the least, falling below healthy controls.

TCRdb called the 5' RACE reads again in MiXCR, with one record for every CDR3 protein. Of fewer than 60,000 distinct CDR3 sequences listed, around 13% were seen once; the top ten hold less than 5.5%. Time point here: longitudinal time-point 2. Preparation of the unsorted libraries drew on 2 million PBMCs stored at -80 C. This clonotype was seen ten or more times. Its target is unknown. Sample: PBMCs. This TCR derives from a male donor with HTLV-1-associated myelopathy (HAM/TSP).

Here the CDR3 DNA reads TGTGCCACCAGTGACCAGTTGGGGTTAGCCAAAAACATTCAGTACTTC. Protein sequence: CATSDQLGLAKNIQYF. V and J are TRBV24-1 and TRBJ2-4; no firm D call. Germline V gene data show CDR1 as KGHDR and CDR2 as SFDVKD. V was cut by 4 bases and J by 0 bases, with 12 bases left in between. The length of the CDR3 is 16 residues.